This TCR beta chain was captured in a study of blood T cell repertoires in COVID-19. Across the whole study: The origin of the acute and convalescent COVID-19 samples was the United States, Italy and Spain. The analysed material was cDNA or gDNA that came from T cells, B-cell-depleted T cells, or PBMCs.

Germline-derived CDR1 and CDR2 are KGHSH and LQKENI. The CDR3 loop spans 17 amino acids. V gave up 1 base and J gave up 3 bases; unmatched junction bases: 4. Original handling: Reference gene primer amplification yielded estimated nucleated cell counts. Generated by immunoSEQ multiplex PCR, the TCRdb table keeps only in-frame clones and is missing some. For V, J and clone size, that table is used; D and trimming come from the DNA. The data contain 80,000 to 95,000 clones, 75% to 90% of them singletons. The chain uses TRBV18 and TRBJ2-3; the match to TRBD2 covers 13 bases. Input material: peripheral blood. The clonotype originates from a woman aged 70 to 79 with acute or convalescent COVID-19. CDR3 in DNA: TGTGCCAGCTCACCACTACTAGCGGGGGGGCTGACAGATACGCAGTATTTT. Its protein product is CASSPLLAGGLTDTQYF. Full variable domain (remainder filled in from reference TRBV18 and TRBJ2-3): NAGVMQNPRHLVRRRGQEARLRCSPMKGHSHVYWYRQLPEEGLKFMVYLQKENIIDESGMPKERFSAEFPKEGPSILRIQQVVRGDSAAYFCASSPLLAGGLTDTQYFGPGTRLTVL.